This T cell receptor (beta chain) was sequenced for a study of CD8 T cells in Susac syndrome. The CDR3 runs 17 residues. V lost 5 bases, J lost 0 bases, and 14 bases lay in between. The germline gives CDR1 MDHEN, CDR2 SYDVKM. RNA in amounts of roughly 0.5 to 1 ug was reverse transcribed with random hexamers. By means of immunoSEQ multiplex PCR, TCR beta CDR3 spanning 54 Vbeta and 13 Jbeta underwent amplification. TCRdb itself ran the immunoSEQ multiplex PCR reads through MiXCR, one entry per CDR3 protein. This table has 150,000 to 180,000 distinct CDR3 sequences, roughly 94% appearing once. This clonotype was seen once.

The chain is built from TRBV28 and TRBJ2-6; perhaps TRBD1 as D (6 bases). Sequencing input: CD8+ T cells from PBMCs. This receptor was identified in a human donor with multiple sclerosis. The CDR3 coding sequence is TGTGCCAGCAGTCTCAGGGACATCTACTCTGGGGCCAACGTCCTGACTTTC. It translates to CASSLRDIYSGANVLTF.